Below, one T cell receptor beta chain is given with its context. What it binds is not known. This sample stems from a study of vaccination and CD4 T cells after COVID-19. The treatment denotes: roughly 10-day PBMC culture with coronavirus spike peptide pools or control peptides (ViraFEST assay). With about ten days of culture completed, CD4+ T cells were isolated by negative selection. Sequencing of DNA taken from cultured CD4+ T cells relied on the Oncomine TCR Beta short-read assay. TCRdb redid the calling of the PCR reads with MiXCR, one entry per CDR3 protein. The repertoire holds 11,000 to 15,000 distinct CDR3 sequences, with under 75% as singletons. Sequencing input: CD4+ T cells from blood, cultured in vitro. This sequence was found in a human donor who had recovered from COVID-19.

Written as DNA, the CDR3 is TGCAGTGCTATAGACTCCCAGATGGTGCAGGGCGAGACCCAGTACTTC. Translated, it gives CSAIDSQMVQGETQYF. The V and J genes are TRBV20-1 and TRBJ2-5; TRBD1 might be the D (5 bases). This CDR3 is built from 16 residues. Per germline, CDR1 DFQATT and CDR2 SNEGSKA (reference sequence). The germline V and J ends were trimmed by 4 bases and 5 bases, with 23 bases remaining between them.